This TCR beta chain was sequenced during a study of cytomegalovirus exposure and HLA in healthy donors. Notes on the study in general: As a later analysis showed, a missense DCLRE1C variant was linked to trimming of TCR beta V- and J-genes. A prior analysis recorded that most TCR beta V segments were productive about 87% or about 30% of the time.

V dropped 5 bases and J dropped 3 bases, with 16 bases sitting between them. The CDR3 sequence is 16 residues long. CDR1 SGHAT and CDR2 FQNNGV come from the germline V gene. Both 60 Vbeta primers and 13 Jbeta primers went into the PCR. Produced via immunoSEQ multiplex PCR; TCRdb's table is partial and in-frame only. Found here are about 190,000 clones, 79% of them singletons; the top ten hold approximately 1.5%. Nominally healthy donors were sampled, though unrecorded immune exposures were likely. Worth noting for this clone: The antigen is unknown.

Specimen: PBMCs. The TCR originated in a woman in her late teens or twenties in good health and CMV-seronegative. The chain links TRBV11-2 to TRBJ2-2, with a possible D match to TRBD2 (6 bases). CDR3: CASSPRASGYTGELFF. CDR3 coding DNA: TGTGCCAGCAGCCCCAGGGCCAGCGGGTACACCGGGGAGCTGTTTTTT.